The TCR beta chain under discussion was sequenced for a study of graft-versus-host responses after intestinal transplantation. Study information: Grafts were multivisceral, liver-intestinal, or isolated intestinal.

V lost 10 bases to trimming and J lost 1 base; unmatched junction nucleotides: 13. The CDR3 consists of 16 residues. The germline V gene encodes CDR1 MDHEN and CDR2 SYDVKM. Note on this clone: No antigen is known for it.

Profiling relied on immunoSEQ multiplex PCR, and the TCRdb table lists in-frame clones only, not all of them. The table lists about 120,000 clones, approximately 92% of them singletons. This sequence originates from a human donor who received an intestinal transplant. This sequence joins TRBV28 and TRBJ2-3, with 8 positions matching TRBD2. The source was unstimulated CD4+ T cells sorted from spleen or lymph node cells, collected before intestinal transplant. The CDR3 is CATLGGGAGGTDTQYF. CDR3 in DNA: TGTGCCACGTTAGGGGGGGGAGCGGGAGGCACAGATACGCAGTATTTT.